Listed here are 30 T cell receptor beta chains from one sample, sequenced in a study of identical twins. TCRdb re-derived calls from the 5' RACE reads in MiXCR, one entry per CDR3 protein. The sample lists 1,800,000 or so distinct CDR3 sequences; more than 30% were seen once. Source material: cord blood. These receptors were obtained from a newborn girl in good health.

This clonotype has a single count. Because the CDR3 is missing its conserved closing phenylalanine or tryptophan, this is likely a read error. The V call is TRBV4-2, the J call TRBJ2-3; 11 nucleotides line up with TRBD2. In germline, CDR1 is LGHNA, CDR2 YNFKEQ. Trimming cost V 4 bases and J 0 bases; bases outside gene matches: 3. This CDR3 spans 16 amino acids. This CDR3 is CASSPRTSGSTDTQYV. Here the CDR3 DNA reads TGTGCCAGCAGCCCTCGGACTAGCGGGAGCACAGATACGCAGTATGTT.

This clonotype occurred a few times. The CDR3 protein is CASSLSPRRGAYNEQFF. CDR3 DNA: TGCGCCAGCAGCTTGAGTCCCCGGCGGGGGGCCTACAATGAGCAGTTCTTC. The chain has TRBV5-1 and TRBJ2-1; 8 bases map to TRBD2. The CDR3 loop spans 17 amino acids. With V trimmed by 1 base and J by 2 bases, 8 bases remained unmatched. Germline CDR1 is SGHRS and CDR2 is YFSETQ.

The J gene is TRBJ2-5, the V gene TRBV19, with D possibly TRBD1 on 6 matching bases. The tail of the sequence fits TRBJ2-7 better, so the J call may be wrong. Germline lookup yields CDR1 LNHDA and CDR2 SQIVND (reference sequence). The CDR3 spans 14 residues. The CDR3 DNA reads TGTGCCACCTCACACACGACAGGTGCCTACGAGCAGTACTTC. It encodes CATSHTTGAYEQYF.

The V and J genes are TRBV4-2 and TRBJ1-1, with D perhaps matching TRBD1 (5 bases). V gave up 0 bases and J gave up 5 bases, with 13 bases separating them. Germline-derived CDR1 and CDR2 are LGHNA and YNFKEQ. This CDR3 comprises 15 residues. DNA for the CDR3: TGTGCCAGCAGCCAAGATCAGCAGGGAAGGACTGAAGCTTTCTTT. It translates to CASSQDQQGRTEAFF.

The chain combines TRBV5-1 with TRBJ2-3; no clear D. V was pared by 3 bases and J by 2 bases, with 13 bases between. The CDR3 totals 15 residues. CDR1 is SGHRS, CDR2 YFSETQ, per germline. The CDR3 here is CASSSQTTITDTQYF. For the CDR3, the DNA is TGCGCCAGCAGCTCCCAGACAACTATCACAGATACGCAGTATTTT.

About this clonotype itself: A junction boundary mismatches the germline segment, possibly from a read error. V is TRBV9 and J is TRBJ1-2; D not certain. There are 12 residues in the CDR3. Germline CDR1 is SGDLS and CDR2 is YYNGEE. CDR3 protein: CASSVETYGNTF. In nucleotides, the CDR3 is TGTGCCAGCAGCGTAGAGACCTATGGCAACACCTTC.

CDR3 sequence: CASSQVILATVHTEAFF. The CDR3, as DNA: TGCGCCAGCAGCCAAGTCATTCTGGCGACAGTCCACACTGAAGCTTTCTTT. The chain is built from TRBV4-1 and TRBJ1-1; tentative D call: TRBD1 (5 bases). The CDR3 totals 17 residues. Germline V gene sequence: CDR1 MGHRA, CDR2 YSYEKL. The V and J ends lost 1 base and 3 bases respectively, with 18 bases between them.

In this sample, this clonotype turned up a few times. V and J are TRBV6-5 and TRBJ2-7, with D possibly called TRBD1 or TRBD2 (7 bases each). V dropped 4 bases and J dropped 1 base, with 17 bases sitting between them. The CDR3 consists of 16 residues. CDR1 and CDR2 (germline): MNHEY, SVGAGI. The CDR3 DNA follows: TGTGCCAGCAGTTTTGGCAGGGGGGGTACTTCCTACGAGCAGTACTTC. It yields the protein CASSFGRGGTSYEQYF.

A few counts support this clonotype. The chain combines TRBV7-2 with TRBJ2-2; D is perhaps TRBD1 or TRBD2 (5 bases each). CDR1 and CDR2 from the germline V gene are SGHTA and FQGNSA. Trimming shortened V by 2 bases and J by 0 bases, and 10 bases separated the two germline ends. CDR3 length equals 16 residues. The CDR3 protein is CASSLRGTPNTGELFF. In DNA form, the CDR3 reads TGTGCCAGCAGCTTAAGAGGGACCCCGAACACCGGGGAGCTGTTTTTT.

J is TRBJ1-1 and V is TRBV2; D not resolved. The CDR3 has 11 residues. V was trimmed by 10 bases and J by 2 bases, leaving 8 bases between them. CDR1 SNHLY and CDR2 FYNNEI come from the germline V gene. DNA of the CDR3: TGTGCCACCCGCCTTAACACTGAAGCTTTCTTT. This codes for CATRLNTEAFF.

The gene calls are TRBV3-1 and TRBJ2-5; maybe TRBD1 (6 bases). The end of the DNA is better explained by TRBJ2-7, so the J call may be wrong. Germline loops: CDR1 LGHDT, CDR2 YNNKEL (reference sequence). The CDR3 loop spans 11 amino acids. CDR3: CASRGVHEQYF. In DNA form, the CDR3 reads TGTGCCTCCAGGGGAGTCCACGAGCAGTACTTC.

This clonotype was counted once. The chain carries TRBV7-9 and TRBJ2-1, with unresolved D. V was cut by 4 bases and J by 0 bases, with 16 bases left in between. The germline V gene encodes CDR1 SEHNR and CDR2 FQNEAQ (reference sequence). The CDR3 spans 17 residues. DNA for the CDR3: TGTGCCAGCAGCTCCCCATTGGACCCTAGCTCCTACAATGAGCAGTTCTTC. It codes for CASSSPLDPSSYNEQFF.

Notes on this clonotype: At one end, the junction sequence differs from germline, possibly due to a read error. The chain combines TRBV4-2 with TRBJ2-7, with unresolved D. The CDR3 loop spans 13 amino acids. The germline V gene has CDR1 LGHNA and CDR2 YNFKEQ. Here the CDR3 DNA reads TGTGTCAGCAGCCAAGAGCCGATCTACGAGCAGTACTTC. As protein: CVSSQEPIYEQYF.

The CDR3 spells CASSPSSGTVNTEAFF. DNA of the CDR3: TGTGCCAGCTCGCCCTCGTCCGGGACGGTGAACACTGAAGCTTTCTTT. V is TRBV18 and J is TRBJ1-1; possible D gene TRBD1, 5 bases. There are 16 residues in the CDR3. CDR1 and CDR2 from the germline V gene are KGHSH and LQKENI. The V end lost 6 bases, the J end lost 0 bases, and 17 bases lay between the germline ends.

On this clonotype: Because the CDR3's place on the DNA is in doubt, the DNA is left out and the CDR3 is given as listed by TCRdb. The genes are TRBV27 and TRBJ1-2. The CDR3 sequence runs 15 residues, both termini included. Per the germline V gene, CDR1 is MNHEY and CDR2 is SMNVEV (reference sequence). The CDR3 reads CANPLGQSGFYGCTF.

This clonotype was found a few times. V usage is TRBV29-1 and J usage is TRBJ1-2; 7 bases are shared with TRBD1. The germline gives CDR1 SQVTM, CDR2 ANQGSEA. The CDR3 runs 15 residues. Trimming took 4 bases from V and 0 from J; bases not matched to a gene: 8. CDR3 DNA sequence: TGCAGCGTTGGGGGCGACAGGGACACTAACTATGGCTACACCTTC. Its translation: CSVGGDRDTNYGYTF.

This chain joins TRBV28 and TRBJ2-7; no clear D gene. The germline V and J ends were trimmed by 3 bases and 2 bases, with 8 bases remaining between them. The CDR3 sequence is 13 residues long. CDR1 and CDR2 (germline): MDHEN, SYDVKM. The CDR3 protein is CASSFTQTYEQYF. In DNA form, the CDR3 reads TGTGCCAGCAGTTTCACACAAACCTACGAGCAGTACTTC.

The sample holds a few counts of this clonotype. The chain recombines TRBV27 with TRBJ2-1; D may be TRBD1 or TRBD2 (5 bases each). The CDR3 is 17 residues long. Trimming stripped 2 bases from V and 3 bases from J, with 17 bases between. CDR1 and CDR2 (germline): MNHEY, SMNVEV (reference sequence). CDR3 loop: CASSLRASRAIYNEQFF. DNA of the CDR3: TGTGCCAGCAGTTTACGCGCTAGCAGGGCTATCTACAATGAGCAGTTCTTC.

The V call is TRBV6-1, the J call TRBJ1-1; 9 nucleotides agree with TRBD1. The V gene end was trimmed by 0 bases and the J gene end by 6 bases; junction bases not matched to a gene: 5. The CDR3 is 15 residues long. Looked up from germline, CDR1 is MNHNS and CDR2 is SASEGT. The CDR3 nucleotides are TGTGCCAGCAGTGAAGCCGGACAGGGGATTGCTGAAGCTTTCTTT. Residues: CASSEAGQGIAEAFF.

The sample holds many counts of this clonotype. This chain uses TRBV3-1 with TRBJ2-3; 12 bases map to TRBD2. Germline lookup yields CDR1 LGHDT and CDR2 YNNKEL (reference sequence). This CDR3 comprises 16 residues. Germline trimming cut 0 bases from V and 5 bases from J; bases unmatched to any gene: 3. The CDR3 DNA reads TGTGCCAGCAGCCAAGACCTGACTAGCGGGGGAGATACGCAGTATTTT. Its protein product is CASSQDLTSGGDTQYF.

J is TRBJ2-3 and V is TRBV24-1; D uncertain. V lost 3 bases to trimming and J lost 7 bases, with 4 bases between them. The CDR3 is 11 residues long. Germline V gene sequence: CDR1 KGHDR, CDR2 SFDVKD. The CDR3 DNA reads TGTGCCACCAGTGATGGAAATACGCAGTATTTT. Translation gives CATSDGNTQYF.

This clonotype was recorded a few times. This rearrangement joins TRBV6-6 to TRBJ2-1, with TRBD2 identical over 10 bases. Germline V gene data show CDR1 as MNHNY and CDR2 as SVGAGI (reference sequence). With 0 bases clipped from V and 9 bases from J, the junction kept 8 bases outside the gene matches. This CDR3 spans 16 amino acids. In DNA, the CDR3 is TGTGCCAGCAGTTACTCGAGCGGGGGGGCTAGGGTTGAGCAGTTCTTC. Translating it yields CASSYSSGGARVEQFF.

This chain connects TRBV5-5 to TRBJ2-5, with 8 bases identical to TRBD1. The CDR3 length is 16 residues. Looked up from germline, CDR1 is SGHKS and CDR2 is YYEKEE (reference sequence). Trimming at V came to 0 bases and at J to 6 bases, leaving 10 bases not matched to a gene. CDR3 loop: CASSLGRTGTLKTQYF. The CDR3 DNA is TGTGCCAGCAGCTTGGGCCGGACAGGGACATTGAAGACCCAGTACTTC.

This rearrangement joins TRBV20-1 to TRBJ2-5; no firm D call. Germline V gene sequence: CDR1 DFQATT, CDR2 SNEGSKA (reference sequence). There are 13 residues in the CDR3. The germline V and J ends were trimmed by 6 bases and 0 bases, with 11 bases remaining between them. CDR3 DNA sequence: TGCAGTGCCCTTGCGGACCACCAAGAGACCCAGTACTTC. Translated: CSALADHQETQYF.

The chain links TRBV2 to TRBJ2-3; no clear D gene. The CDR3 spans 13 residues. Trimming took off 6 bases at V and 6 bases at J, with 13 bases between the two ends. Germline-derived CDR1 and CDR2 are SNHLY and FYNNEI. The CDR3 DNA sequence: TGTGCCAGCAGGCCCTCACGAGCGGATACGCAGTATTTT. Translating it yields CASRPSRADTQYF. The full variable domain, with the rest looked up from reference TRBV2 and TRBJ2-3, is EPEVTQTPSHQVTQMGQEVILRCVPISNHLYFYWYRQILGQKVEFLVSFYNNEISEKSEIFDDQFSVERPDGSNFTLKIRSTKLEDSAMYFCASRPSRADTQYFGPGTRLTVL.

At least ten counts were recorded for this clonotype. The gene calls are TRBV5-1 and TRBJ2-3; 10 bases agree with TRBD2. Germline values: CDR1 SGHRS, CDR2 YFSETQ. The V segment lost 4 bases and the J segment 5 bases; nucleotides outside the gene matches: 4. The CDR3 has 14 amino acids. This CDR3 reads CASSLRTSGDTQYF. The CDR3 bases are TGCGCCAGCAGCCTACGGACTAGCGGAGATACGCAGTATTTT.

V gene TRBV11-3 combines with J gene TRBJ2-4, with TRBD2 identical over 10 bases. The CDR3 runs to 16 residues. The germline CDR1 and CDR2 sequences are SGHNT and YENEEA. The V segment lost 4 bases and the J segment 0 bases; nucleotides outside the gene matches: 3. The CDR3 protein is CASSSGLAEAKNIQYF. The CDR3 nucleotides read TGTGCCAGCAGCTCAGGACTAGCGGAAGCCAAAAACATTCAGTACTTC.

Only a few counts were recorded for this clonotype. This sequence joins TRBV19 and TRBJ2-4; D is perhaps TRBD1 (6 bases). CDR3 length equals 15 residues. Per the germline V gene, CDR1 is LNHDA and CDR2 is SQIVND (reference sequence). The ends were cut back, 6 bases at V and 0 bases at J, with 12 bases in the middle. For the CDR3, the DNA is TGTGCCAGTAGCATCGGGACATTAGCCAAAAACATTCAGTACTTC. This encodes CASSIGTLAKNIQYF.

This clonotype was observed at least ten times. The V and J genes are TRBV7-9 and TRBJ2-3, with D unresolved. CDR3 length: 12 amino acids. The germline V gene encodes CDR1 SEHNR and CDR2 FQNEAQ (reference sequence). Trimming took 6 bases from V and 5 from J, leaving 9 bases between them. In DNA form, the CDR3 reads TGTGCCAGCAGTGGCTCGGGAGATACGCAGTATTTT. It specifies CASSGSGDTQYF.

The V and J genes are TRBV18 and TRBJ2-7, with TRBD1 matching 8 bases. Trimming took 5 bases from V and 7 from J; bases not matched to a gene: 13. Looked up from germline, CDR1 is KGHSH and CDR2 is LQKENI. This CDR3 contains 15 residues. In nucleotides, the CDR3 is TGTGCCAGCTCAACCCGACAGGGGTACTACAATGAGCAGTACTTC. Its protein is CASSTRQGYYNEQYF. The whole variable domain, remainder taken from reference TRBV18 and TRBJ2-7, is NAGVMQNPRHLVRRRGQEARLRCSPMKGHSHVYWYRQLPEEGLKFMVYLQKENIIDESGMPKERFSAEFPKEGPSILRIQQVVRGDSAAYFCASSTRQGYYNEQYFGPGTRLTVT.